Listed here is a single T cell receptor (beta chain). This clone's antigen is unknown. No much larger clone is present one base from it, and per-base qualities are unavailable. CDR1 and CDR2 were assigned from the germline V gene (reference sequence) as MNHNY and SVGAGI. Between the V and J ends, shortened by 5 bases and 4 bases respectively, the junction contains 5 bases. There are 11 amino acids in the CDR3, from cysteine to phenylalanine inclusive. Just CDR3 DNA is preserved here, 33 bases in frame from base 1. This record belongs to a study of shared clonotypes between healthy human individuals (dated by TCRdb to 2019 to 2021). In terms of the full investigation: The cohort comprised a couple of women and three men aged 18 to 49 years. For each donor, CD4 naive and CD4 memory were each given three plates, CD8 naive was given two plates, and CD8 memory was given one plate. The study deeply sequenced blood TCR repertoires of five healthy adults to estimate repertoire size and the extent of clonotype sharing between individuals. To increase sequencing depth and limit assay-specific biases, different laboratories used diverse techniques to prepare libraries and sequence TCR repertoires. Leukapheresis yielded between about 0.85 and 9.5 billion PBMCs per donor. The investigation overall reported the following: Sampling was restricted to blood, and TCR repertoires in tissue are likely to differ from TCR repertoires in blood. Rarefaction of sorted-subset datasets indicated incomplete sequencing despite the large sequencing depth. Because the study included only a small number of donors, the genetic and exposure-history diversity represented was limited. Naive subsets generally had larger estimated clonotype richness than memory subsets did. When a few donors were compared, the shared fraction of clonotypes was around 5% for naive CD4, more than 3% for naive CD8, 2% to 2.5% for memory CD4, and 0.3% to 0.5% for memory CD8. Compared with non-shared clonotypes, clonotypes shared by all four sorted-subset donors had higher generation probabilities. Pairwise subsampling indicated that sequencing depth was expected to affect the degree of clonotype sharing among donors.

TCR CDR3 regions were amplified from genomic DNA by multiplex PCR using the deep immunoSEQ assay. Extracted genomic DNA from each cell subset was distributed evenly across all wells of several immunoSEQ 96-well plates, and each plate was treated as a replicate. For sorted subsets, 150 to 250 ng of genomic DNA, equivalent to some 30,000 T cell genomes, went into each replicate PCR. The purified libraries were quantified using a Qubit 3.0 fluorometer, sized with a Bioanalyzer 2100, and then quantified again using the KAPA Library Quantification kit. A separate single-read 150-cycle Illumina NextSeq 550 flow cell was used to sequence each immunoSEQ 96-well plate. In the original analysis: Because the immunoSEQ output held only junctional sequences and lacked quality scores, the filtering could not match the filtering applied to full-length reads. To assign V/J genes and CDR3, sequences were annotated against IMGT germline references using PyIR, a Python wrapper for IgBLAST v1.9. Reads with weak V/J assignments (E-value above 1e-6), missing CDR3, stop codons, out-of-frame junctions, or ambiguous translated residues were removed. V3J clonotypes were defined as sequences sharing the same inferred V gene, J gene, and CDR3 amino acid sequence. The percentage overlap between two repertoires was calculated by dividing the number of shared unique clonotypes by the size of the smaller repertoire. Repertoire richness was assessed with RTK rarefaction, the Chao1 estimator, and Recon v2.1 estimates of unobserved clonotypes. Generation probabilities for all TCRbeta clonotypes obtained by the gDNA method from a handful of donors were computed using OLGA. Not all clones reach the TCRdb copy of this immuneACCESS table, which keeps in-frame sequences only. Checked studies attribute under half of the gap to unresolved V genes and leave the rest unexplained. For V, J and clone size, that table is used; D and trimming come from the DNA. This sample comprises some 2,500,000 clones, roughly 93% of them detected only once. 0.36% of the sample goes to the ten largest clones.

The donors were healthy, HIV-negative adults with no recently reported acute infections or vaccinations. All donors were Caucasian adults living in Nashville, Tennessee, USA. CD4+ T cells were enriched by magnetic negative selection; naive cells were then positively selected on CD45RA, and the negative fraction formed the memory subset. Blood was collected by leukapheresis, and PBMCs were isolated by Ficoll-Histopaque density gradient centrifugation and then cryopreserved in liquid nitrogen vapor phase. Purity and quantity of every magnetically sorted T cell population were checked by analytical flow cytometry. From each sorted fraction, genomic DNA was isolated and quantified by UV absorbance on a Nanodrop 2000c.

The sample consisted of naive CD4+ T cells from PBMCs. The cell subset or site label on this specimen signifies: CD45RA+ positively selected. The sequence derives from a young man in good health. Some clones in this sample may be carry-over from other donors' samples. The chain uses TRBV6-6 and TRBJ1-2; the D region possibly corresponds to TRBD1 (5 bases align). The CDR3 region reads CASSDSYGYTF. The nucleotides read TGTGCCAGCAGTGACAGCTATGGCTACACCTTC.